This TCR beta chain was captured in a study of CD8 T cells in Susac syndrome. On the study more broadly: When blood was drawn, the patients with Susac syndrome were therapy-naive, on corticosteroids, or on intravenous immunoglobulin alone. Whole-study findings and limits: In Susac patients, clonal expansion was not detected in CD4+ cells.

The CDR3 runs to 14 residues. Per the germline V gene, CDR1 is SGHTA and CDR2 is FQGNSA. V was cut by 4 bases and J by 4 bases, with 13 bases left in between. TEMRA cells were FACS-enriched, with CD8+ and CD4+ T cells isolated negatively. Notes on this clonotype: Its antigen is currently unknown.

With random hexamers, about 0.5 to 1 ug RNA was reverse transcribed. TCR beta CDR3 was amplified by immunoSEQ multiplex PCR. This amplification extended across 54 Vbeta and 13 Jbeta segments. A single record per CDR3 protein comes from TCRdb applying MiXCR to the immunoSEQ multiplex PCR reads. The repertoire holds approximately 190,000 distinct CDR3 sequences, with roughly 91% as singletons. The V and J genes are TRBV7-2 and TRBJ2-5; no definite D call. The receptor's source is a human donor with Susac syndrome. The sequencing sample was made of CD4+ T cells from PBMCs. CDR3 protein: CASSSQALGETQYF. The DNA for the CDR3 is TGTGCCAGCAGCTCCCAGGCACTTGGAGAGACCCAGTACTTC.